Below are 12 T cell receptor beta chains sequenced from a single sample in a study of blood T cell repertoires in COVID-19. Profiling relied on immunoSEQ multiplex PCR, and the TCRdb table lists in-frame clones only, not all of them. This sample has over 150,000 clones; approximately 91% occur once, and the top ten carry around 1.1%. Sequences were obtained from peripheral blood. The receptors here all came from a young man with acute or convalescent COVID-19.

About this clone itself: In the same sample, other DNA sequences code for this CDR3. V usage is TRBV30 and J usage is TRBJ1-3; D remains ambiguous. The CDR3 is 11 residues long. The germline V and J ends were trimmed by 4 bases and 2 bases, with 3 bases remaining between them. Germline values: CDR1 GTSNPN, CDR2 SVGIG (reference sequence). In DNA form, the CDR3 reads TGTGCCTGGACTACTGGAAACACCATATATTTT. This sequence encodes CAWTTGNTIYF.

CDR3 loop: CASSIGQGSSYEQYF. The CDR3 DNA reads TGTGCCAGCAGCATCGGACAGGGTAGCTCCTACGAGCAGTACTTC. The gene calls are TRBV5-4 and TRBJ2-7, with TRBD1 matching over 8 bases. Losses at the gene ends were 4 bases for V and 0 bases for J; bases not matched to a gene: 6. CDR3 length: 15 amino acids. The germline V gene encodes CDR1 SGHNT and CDR2 YYREEE (reference sequence).

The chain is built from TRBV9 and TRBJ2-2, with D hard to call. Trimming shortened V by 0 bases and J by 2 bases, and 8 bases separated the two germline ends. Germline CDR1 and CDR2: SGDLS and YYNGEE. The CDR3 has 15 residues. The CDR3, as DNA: TGTGCCAGCAGCGTAGAAGTACACAACACCGGGGAGCTGTTTTTT. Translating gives CASSVEVHNTGELFF.

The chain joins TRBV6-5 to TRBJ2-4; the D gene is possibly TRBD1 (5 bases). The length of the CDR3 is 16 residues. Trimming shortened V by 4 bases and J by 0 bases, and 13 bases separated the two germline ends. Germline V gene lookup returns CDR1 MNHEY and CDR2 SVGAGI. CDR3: CASSFVAQGAKNIQYF. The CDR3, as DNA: TGTGCCAGCAGTTTCGTAGCTCAGGGAGCCAAAAACATTCAGTACTTC.

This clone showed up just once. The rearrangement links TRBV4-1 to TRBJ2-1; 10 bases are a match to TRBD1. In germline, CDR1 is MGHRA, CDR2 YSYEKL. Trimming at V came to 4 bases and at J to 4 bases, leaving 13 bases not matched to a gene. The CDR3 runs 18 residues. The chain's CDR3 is CASSPLTTGTGEYNEQFF. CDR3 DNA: TGCGCCAGCAGCCCTTTAACAACCGGGACAGGGGAGTACAATGAGCAGTTCTTC.

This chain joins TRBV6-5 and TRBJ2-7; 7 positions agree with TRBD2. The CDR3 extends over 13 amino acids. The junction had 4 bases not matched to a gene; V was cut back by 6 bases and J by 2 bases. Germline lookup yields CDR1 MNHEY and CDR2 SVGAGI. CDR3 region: CASSRGSPYEQYF. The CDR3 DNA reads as TGTGCCAGCAGCCGCGGGAGCCCCTACGAGCAGTACTTC.

This CDR3 is CASSLDRGNSPLHF. DNA of the CDR3: TGCGCCAGCAGCTTGGACAGGGGGAATTCACCCCTCCACTTT. The rearrangement uses TRBV5-1 and TRBJ1-6; 8 bases align to TRBD1. Germline V lookup: CDR1 SGHRS, CDR2 YFSETQ. The CDR3 consists of 14 residues. The J segment lost 7 bases and the V segment lost 0 bases, leaving 0 bases of the junction unmatched. The variable domain in full, with the rest retrieved from reference TRBV5-1 and TRBJ1-6, is KAGVTQTPRYLIKTRGQQVTLSCSPISGHRSVSWYQQTPGQGLQFLFEYFSETQRNKGNFPGRFSGRQFSNSRSEMNVSTLELGDSALYLCASSLDRGNSPLHFGNGTRLTVT.

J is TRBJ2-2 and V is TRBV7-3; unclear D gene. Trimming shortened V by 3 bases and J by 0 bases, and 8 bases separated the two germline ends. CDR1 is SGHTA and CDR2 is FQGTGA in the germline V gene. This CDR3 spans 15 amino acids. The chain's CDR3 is CASSLGSTNTGELFF. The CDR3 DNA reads TGTGCCAGCAGCTTGGGCAGCACGAACACCGGGGAGCTGTTTTTT.

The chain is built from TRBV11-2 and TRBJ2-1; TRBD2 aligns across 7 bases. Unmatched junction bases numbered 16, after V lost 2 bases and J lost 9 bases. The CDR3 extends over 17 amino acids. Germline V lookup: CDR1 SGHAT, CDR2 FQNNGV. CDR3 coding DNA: TGTGCCAGCAGCTTACTCAGTTTCGGCGGGAGCTCGGGTGAGCAGTTCTTC. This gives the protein CASSLLSFGGSSGEQFF.

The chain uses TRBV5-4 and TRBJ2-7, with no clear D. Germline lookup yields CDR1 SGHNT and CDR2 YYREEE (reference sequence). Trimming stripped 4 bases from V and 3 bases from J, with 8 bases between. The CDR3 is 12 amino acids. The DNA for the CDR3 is TGTGCCAGCAGCCTAGAAAACTACGAGCAGTACTTC. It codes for CASSLENYEQYF.

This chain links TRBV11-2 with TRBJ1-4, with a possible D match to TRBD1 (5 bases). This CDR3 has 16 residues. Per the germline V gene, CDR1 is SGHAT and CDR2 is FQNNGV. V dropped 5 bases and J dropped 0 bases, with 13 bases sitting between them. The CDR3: CASSANWGATNEKLFF. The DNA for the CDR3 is TGTGCCAGCAGCGCGAATTGGGGCGCAACTAATGAAAAACTGTTTTTT.

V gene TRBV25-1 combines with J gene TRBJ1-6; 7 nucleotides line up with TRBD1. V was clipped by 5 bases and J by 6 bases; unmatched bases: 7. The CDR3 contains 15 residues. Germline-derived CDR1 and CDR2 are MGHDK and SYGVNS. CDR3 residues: CASSKSGTANSPLHF. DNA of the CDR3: TGTGCCAGCAGTAAGTCCGGGACAGCTAATTCACCCCTCCACTTT.